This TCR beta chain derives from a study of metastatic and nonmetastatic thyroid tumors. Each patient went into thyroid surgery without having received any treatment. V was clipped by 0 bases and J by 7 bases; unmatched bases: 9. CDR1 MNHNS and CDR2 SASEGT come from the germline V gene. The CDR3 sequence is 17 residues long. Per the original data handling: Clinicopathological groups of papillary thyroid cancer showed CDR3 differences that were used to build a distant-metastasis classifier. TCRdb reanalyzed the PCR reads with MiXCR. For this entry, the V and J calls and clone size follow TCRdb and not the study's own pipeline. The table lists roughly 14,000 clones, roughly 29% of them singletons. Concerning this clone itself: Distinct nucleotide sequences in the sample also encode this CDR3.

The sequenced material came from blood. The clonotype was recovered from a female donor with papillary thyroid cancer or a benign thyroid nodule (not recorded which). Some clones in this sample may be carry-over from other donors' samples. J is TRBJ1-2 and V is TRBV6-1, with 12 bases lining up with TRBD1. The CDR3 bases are TGTGCCAGCAGTGAAGCGGAAGGGACAGGGGGCGGAGGTGGCTACACCTTC. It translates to CASSEAEGTGGGGGYTF.